One and the same sample provided the 2 T cell receptor beta chains below, sequenced in a study of siplizumab effects on memory and regulatory T cells. Sequencing used immunoSEQ multiplex PCR; TCRdb keeps in-frame clones, though not all of them. The table includes over 95,000 clones, just over 90% detected once. The sample consisted of non-Treg CD4+ T cells sorted from blood. The receptors here all came from a human donor in good health.

The V gene is TRBV7-2, the J gene TRBJ2-1, with 13 bases identical to TRBD2. Per germline, CDR1 SGHTA and CDR2 FQGNSA. The CDR3 is 16 amino acids. V lost 7 bases to trimming and J lost 11 bases; unmatched junction nucleotides: 14. DNA of the CDR3: TGTGCCAGCAACCATGGACTAGCGGGGGTGTTCGGGCAGCAGTTCTTC. Translating gives CASNHGLAGVFGQQFF.

The chain carries TRBV10-3 and TRBJ2-1; 8 bases are a match to TRBD2. Trimming cost V 6 bases and J 5 bases; bases outside gene matches: 9. This CDR3 comprises 15 residues. CDR1 is ENHRY, CDR2 SYGVKD, per germline. The CDR3 reads CAIRLLAGGNNEQFF. In nucleotides, the CDR3 is TGTGCCATCAGACTTCTCGCGGGGGGTAACAATGAGCAGTTCTTC.